Presented here are 17 T cell receptor beta chains from one specimen sequenced in a study of T cell changes during pregnancy in multiple sclerosis. Data came from immunoSEQ multiplex PCR; TCRdb stores just in-frame clones and leaves some out. The sample contains about 58,000 clones, about 90% of which appear only once. The sample consisted of CD4+ T cells from peripheral blood mononuclear cells, taken after pregnancy. Receptors originate from a female donor in good health, enrolled as a control in a pregnancy study.

The genes are TRBV7-3 and TRBJ1-1; D is unresolved. The CDR3 is made up of 13 amino acids. Trimming removed 4 bases from V and 1 base from J, with 7 bases in between. CDR1 is SGHTA, CDR2 FQGTGA, per germline. Here the CDR3 reads CASSSDWNTEAFF. CDR3 DNA sequence: TGTGCCAGCAGCTCGGACTGGAACACTGAAGCTTTCTTT.

The chain joins TRBV5-1 to TRBJ2-7; D perhaps matches TRBD2 (5 bases). V lost 1 base to trimming and J lost 5 bases, with 13 bases between them. CDR1 is SGHRS and CDR2 is YFSETQ in the germline V gene. This CDR3 spans 14 amino acids. The CDR3 DNA is TGCGCCAGCAGCTTGTGGCGGGCCGGGGACGAGCAGTACTTC. Encoded protein: CASSLWRAGDEQYF.

V gene TRBV11-3 combines with J gene TRBJ2-3; tentative D call: TRBD1 (6 bases). Germline V CDR1 and CDR2: SGHNT, YENEEA. CDR3 length: 15 amino acids. Trimming left V 2 bases short and J 5 bases short, with 14 bases between. CDR3 DNA: TGTGCCAGCAGCTTACTGGGGGCGGTGATAGATACGCAGTATTTT. Translated, it gives CASSLLGAVIDTQYF.

This sequence joins TRBV2 and TRBJ2-5; D is perhaps TRBD1 (6 bases). Germline values: CDR1 SNHLY, CDR2 FYNNEI. The CDR3 runs 13 residues. V was shortened by 5 bases and J by 5 bases, with 12 bases between the two germline ends. The CDR3 spells CASSRQDGETQYF. CDR3 nucleotides: TGTGCCAGCAGTAGACAGGACGGGGAGACCCAGTACTTC. Combining the CDR3 with reference TRBV2 and TRBJ2-5 gives the whole variable domain EPEVTQTPSHQVTQMGQEVILRCVPISNHLYFYWYRQILGQKVEFLVSFYNNEISEKSEIFDDQFSVERPDGSNFTLKIRSTKLEDSAMYFCASSRQDGETQYFGPGTRLLVL.

The rearrangement uses TRBV30 and TRBJ2-1; maybe TRBD2 (5 bases). Trimming removed 2 bases from V and 0 bases from J, with 14 bases in between. The CDR3 sequence is 16 residues long. CDR1 and CDR2 (germline): GTSNPN, SVGIG (reference sequence). The CDR3 spells CAWSLGLTSSYNEQFF. CDR3 in DNA: TGTGCCTGGAGTTTAGGGCTCACTAGCTCCTACAATGAGCAGTTCTTC.

This sequence joins TRBV6-6 and TRBJ1-1; 7 nucleotides line up with TRBD1. The V gene end was trimmed by 2 bases and the J gene end by 10 bases; junction bases not matched to a gene: 7. Germline V gene data show CDR1 as MNHNY and CDR2 as SVGAGI (reference sequence). This CDR3 has 13 amino acids. The DNA of the CDR3 is TGTGCCAGCAGTTACCCCGGGACAGTACGAGCTTTCTTT. This sequence encodes CASSYPGTVRAFF.

The gene calls are TRBV10-3 and TRBJ1-1; 9 bases fit TRBD1. The J segment lost 0 bases and the V segment lost 5 bases, leaving 7 bases of the junction unmatched. Germline values: CDR1 ENHRY, CDR2 SYGVKD. The CDR3 has 16 amino acids. The CDR3 coding sequence is TGTGCCATCAGTCAGACAGGGGGTAATATGAACACTGAAGCTTTCTTT. Translation gives CAISQTGGNMNTEAFF.

The J gene is TRBJ1-2, the V gene TRBV7-8; TRBD1 aligns across 9 bases. This CDR3 has 13 residues. Germline values: CDR1 SGHVS, CDR2 FQNEAQ. Trimming at V came to 5 bases and at J to 6 bases, leaving 4 bases not matched to a gene. In nucleotides, the CDR3 is TGTGCCAGCAGCGGACGGACAGGGGATGGCTACACCTTC. Amino acid sequence: CASSGRTGDGYTF.

The V call is TRBV7-8, the J call TRBJ1-2; a weak D match, TRBD1 (6 bases). The ends were cut back, 4 bases at V and 2 bases at J, with 14 bases in the middle. Looked up from germline, CDR1 is SGHVS and CDR2 is FQNEAQ. The CDR3 has 15 residues. CDR3 nucleotides: TGTGCCAGCAGCTCGCGGACAGAGAGGAACTATGGCTACACCTTC. Translation: CASSSRTERNYGYTF.

This sequence joins TRBV19 and TRBJ1-6, with TRBD1 identical over 10 bases. V lost 5 bases and J lost 4; bases outside the gene matches: 8. The CDR3 has 17 residues. Germline-derived CDR1 and CDR2 are LNHDA and SQIVND (reference sequence). CDR3 sequence: CASSWDRDRGYNSPLHF. In DNA, the CDR3 is TGTGCCAGTAGTTGGGACCGGGACAGGGGTTATAATTCACCCCTCCACTTT. Full variable domain (missing parts from reference TRBV19 and TRBJ1-6): DGGITQSPKYLFRKEGQNVTLSCEQNLNHDAMYWYRQDPGQGLRLIYYSQIVNDFQKGDIAEGYSVSREKKESFPLTVTSAQKNPTAFYLCASSWDRDRGYNSPLHFGNGTRLTVT.

This chain connects TRBV4-2 to TRBJ2-5; TRBD2 matches at 7 bases. The junction had 1 base not matched to a gene; V was cut back by 1 base and J by 5 bases. This CDR3 comprises 13 residues. Per the germline V gene, CDR1 is LGHNA and CDR2 is YNFKEQ. The CDR3 sequence is CASSQAGGETQYF. CDR3 sequence (DNA): TGTGCCAGCAGCCAAGCCGGGGGGGAGACCCAGTACTTC.

This chain's CDR3 is CASSDGSGTQYF. The CDR3, as DNA: TGTGCCAGCAGTGACGGTTCGGGGACCCAGTACTTC. J is TRBJ2-5 and V is TRBV2; no clear D. CDR3 length equals 12 residues. Germline CDR1 is SNHLY and CDR2 is FYNNEI. V lost 3 bases, J lost 7 bases, and 9 bases lay in between.

V gene TRBV2 combines with J gene TRBJ1-2; 7 nucleotides agree with TRBD1. The CDR3 is 13 amino acids. Germline assignment: CDR1 SNHLY and CDR2 FYNNEI. V gave up 10 bases and J gave up 4 bases; unmatched junction bases: 9. CDR3 amino acids: CATKQGPSYGYTF. The CDR3 nucleotides are TGTGCCACCAAACAGGGGCCGAGCTATGGCTACACCTTC.

The chain links TRBV5-1 to TRBJ2-5, with 12 positions matching TRBD1. Germline V gives CDR1 SGHRS, CDR2 YFSETQ. The J segment lost 6 bases and the V segment lost 3 bases, leaving 6 bases of the junction unmatched. This CDR3 has 15 amino acids. The CDR3 protein is CASSWGQGAGKTQYF. In DNA, the CDR3 is TGCGCCAGCAGCTGGGGACAGGGGGCCGGGAAGACCCAGTACTTC.

The rearrangement links TRBV7-2 to TRBJ2-7; TRBD2 matches at 8 bases. The J segment lost 12 bases and the V segment lost 0 bases, leaving 16 bases of the junction unmatched. The germline V gene has CDR1 SGHTA and CDR2 FQGNSA. The CDR3 length is 16 residues. The CDR3 sequence: CASSLARGAGGMAWYF. The CDR3, as DNA: TGTGCCAGCAGCTTAGCCAGAGGGGCGGGGGGCATGGCATGGTACTTC.

A few counts support this clone. V is TRBV5-8 and J is TRBJ1-1, with 8 bases that match TRBD1. The CDR3 runs 15 residues. The germline CDR1 and CDR2 sequences are SGHTS and YDEGEE. V dropped 5 bases and J dropped 4; count of bases not matched to a gene: 10. Here the CDR3 DNA reads TGTGCCAGCAGGGAAGAGACAGGGGTTATCACTGAAGCTTTCTTT. Translating gives CASREETGVITEAFF.

The sample holds one count of this clone. This chain connects TRBV2 to TRBJ1-1; 7 nucleotides align to TRBD1. With V trimmed by 4 bases and J by 3 bases, 5 bases remained unmatched. CDR3 size: 14 residues. The V gene's germline CDR1 is SNHLY and CDR2 FYNNEI. The chain's CDR3 is CASSGDSFYTEAFF. The DNA of the CDR3 is TGTGCCAGCAGTGGGGACAGTTTCTACACTGAAGCTTTCTTT. Using reference TRBV2 and TRBJ1-1 for the parts outside the CDR3, the full variable domain is EPEVTQTPSHQVTQMGQEVILRCVPISNHLYFYWYRQILGQKVEFLVSFYNNEISEKSEIFDDQFSVERPDGSNFTLKIRSTKLEDSAMYFCASSGDSFYTEAFFGQGTRLTVV.